This T cell receptor (beta chain) was recorded in a study of cytomegalovirus exposure and HLA in healthy donors. Regarding the study as a whole: It was around 160 TCR beta chains that were listed as cytomegalovirus-associated. Beyond CMV serostatus, there was no information to go on about immune exposure. Donors were assumed by presence/absence analyses to have roughly uniform sequencing depth. Judged likely to be a sequencing artifact was a cluster of highly shared sequence variants.

This clone was counted between two and nine times. Its matching antigen is unknown. PCR used 60 Vbeta primers and 13 Jbeta primers. The table came from immunoSEQ multiplex PCR; TCRdb's copy has only in-frame clones and leaves some out. The sample lists some 150,000 clones; about 10% were seen once. The specimen was PBMCs. The source of this sequence is a woman between 40 and 50 years old in good health and CMV-seropositive.

The CDR3, as DNA: TGTGCCAGCAGCACCCGACAGGATTCACCCCTCCACTTT. This translates into CASSTRQDSPLHF. J is TRBJ1-6 and V is TRBV7-2, with TRBD1 as a possible D gene (6 bases). V gave up 5 bases and J gave up 8 bases, with 10 bases separating them. The CDR3 totals 13 residues. Looked up from germline, CDR1 is SGHTA and CDR2 is FQGNSA.